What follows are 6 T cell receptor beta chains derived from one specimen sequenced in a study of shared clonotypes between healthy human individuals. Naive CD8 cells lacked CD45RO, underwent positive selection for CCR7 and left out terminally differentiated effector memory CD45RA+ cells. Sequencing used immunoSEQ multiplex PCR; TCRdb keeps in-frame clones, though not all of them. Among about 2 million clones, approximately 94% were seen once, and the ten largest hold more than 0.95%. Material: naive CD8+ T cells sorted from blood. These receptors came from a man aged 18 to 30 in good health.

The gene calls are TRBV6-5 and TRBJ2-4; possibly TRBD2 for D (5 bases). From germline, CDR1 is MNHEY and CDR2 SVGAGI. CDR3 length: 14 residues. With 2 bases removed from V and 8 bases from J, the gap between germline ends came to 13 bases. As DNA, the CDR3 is TGTGCCAGCAGTTACGACGCGGGTTTGGACATTCAGTACTTC. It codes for CASSYDAGLDIQYF.

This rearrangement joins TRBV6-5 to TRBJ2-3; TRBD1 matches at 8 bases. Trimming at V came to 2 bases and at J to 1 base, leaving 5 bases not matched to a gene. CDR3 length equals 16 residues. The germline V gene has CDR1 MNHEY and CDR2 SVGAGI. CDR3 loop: CASSYVTGGGTDTQYF. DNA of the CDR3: TGTGCCAGCAGTTACGTAACAGGGGGTGGCACAGATACGCAGTATTTT.

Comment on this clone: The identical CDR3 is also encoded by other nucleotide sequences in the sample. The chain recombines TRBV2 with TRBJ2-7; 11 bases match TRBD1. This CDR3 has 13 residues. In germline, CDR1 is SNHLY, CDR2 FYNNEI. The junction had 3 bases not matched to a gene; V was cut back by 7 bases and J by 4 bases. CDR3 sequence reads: CASMGTGGYEQYF. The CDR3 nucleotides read TGTGCCAGCATGGGGACAGGGGGATACGAGCAGTACTTC.

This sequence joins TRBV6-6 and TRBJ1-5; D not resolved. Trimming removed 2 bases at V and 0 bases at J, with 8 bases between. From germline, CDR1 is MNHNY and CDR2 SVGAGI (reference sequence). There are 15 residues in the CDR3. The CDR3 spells CASSYPDGSNQPQHF. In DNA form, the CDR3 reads TGTGCCAGCAGTTACCCGGACGGTAGCAATCAGCCCCAGCATTTT.

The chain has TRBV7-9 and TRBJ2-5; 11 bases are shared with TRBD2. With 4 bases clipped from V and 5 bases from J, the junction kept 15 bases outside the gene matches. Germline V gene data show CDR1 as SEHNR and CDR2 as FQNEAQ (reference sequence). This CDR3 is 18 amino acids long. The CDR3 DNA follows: TGTGCCAGCAGCTCGAGCCTAGCGGGAGGCCCAAATAGGGAGACCCAGTACTTC. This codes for CASSSSLAGGPNRETQYF.

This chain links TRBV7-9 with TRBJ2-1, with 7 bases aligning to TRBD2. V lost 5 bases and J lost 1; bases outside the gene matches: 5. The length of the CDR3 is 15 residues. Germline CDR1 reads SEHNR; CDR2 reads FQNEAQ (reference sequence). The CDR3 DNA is TGTGCCAGCAGCCCGAGCGGGGAATCCTACAATGAGCAGTTCTTC. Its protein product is CASSPSGESYNEQFF.